The 12 T cell receptor beta chains reported below all come from one sample, sequenced in a study of blood T cell repertoires in COVID-19. Sequencing was performed with immunoSEQ multiplex PCR; in TCRdb, only in-frame clones are kept and a portion is missing. The repertoire has about 110,000 clones, nearly 80% of them found once; the top ten carry around 16%. What was sequenced was peripheral blood. These receptors all stem from a woman at least 80 years old with active or convalescent COVID-19.

The V and J genes are TRBV5-5 and TRBJ2-1; TRBD2 matches at 8 bases. CDR1 and CDR2 (germline): SGHKS, YYEKEE (reference sequence). The trim removed 0 bases at V and 8 bases at J, leaving 7 bases unmatched. CDR3 length: 15 residues. CDR3 in DNA: TGTGCCAGCAGCTTGGCGGCGGGAGGAGTGCATGAGCAGTTCTTC. Protein: CASSLAAGGVHEQFF.

V and J are TRBV5-1 and TRBJ2-3; tentative D call: TRBD2 (5 bases). The ends were cut back, 3 bases at V and 0 bases at J, with 14 bases in the middle. CDR3 length: 16 residues. In germline, CDR1 is SGHRS, CDR2 YFSETQ. CDR3 sequence reads: CASSSVFGGSTDTQYF. The CDR3, as DNA: TGCGCCAGCAGCTCCGTCTTTGGCGGGAGCACAGATACGCAGTATTTT.

The J gene is TRBJ2-1, the V gene TRBV6-6; the match to TRBD2 covers 8 bases. This CDR3 region has 15 residues. Unmatched junction bases numbered 5, after V lost 7 bases and J lost 0 bases. CDR1 and CDR2 from the germline V gene are MNHNY and SVGAGI (reference sequence). The CDR3 loop reads CASIPLAGSYNEQFF. The CDR3 DNA reads as TGTGCCAGCATACCTCTAGCGGGCTCCTACAATGAGCAGTTCTTC.

Comments on this clone: Distinct nucleotide sequences in the sample also encode this CDR3. The rearrangement links TRBV5-1 to TRBJ2-1, with 7 bases fitting TRBD1. The J segment lost 0 bases and the V segment lost 2 bases, leaving 2 bases of the junction unmatched. Germline CDR1 is SGHRS and CDR2 is YFSETQ. The CDR3 covers 15 residues. For the CDR3, the DNA is TGCGCCAGCAGCTTCCGGGACAGCTCCTACAATGAGCAGTTCTTC. Translation: CASSFRDSSYNEQFF.

This clone has more than one count but fewer than ten. The chain joins TRBV7-6 to TRBJ2-7; 9 bases align to TRBD1. The CDR3 extends over 14 amino acids. Germline loops: CDR1 SGHVS, CDR2 FNYEAQ. V lost 5 bases to trimming and J lost 3 bases; unmatched junction nucleotides: 5. CDR3 in amino acids: CASSPGTGNYEQYF. The CDR3 nucleotides read TGTGCCAGCAGCCCCGGGACAGGGAACTACGAGCAGTACTTC.

CDR3 in amino acids: CASSSLSMREAFF. Here the CDR3 DNA reads TGTGCCAGCAGTTCGTTATCGATGAGGGAAGCTTTCTTT. V gene TRBV27 combines with J gene TRBJ1-1; no reliable D call. The CDR3 runs 13 residues. V lost 4 bases to trimming and J lost 8 bases, with 14 bases between them. Germline V gene sequence: CDR1 MNHEY, CDR2 SMNVEV (reference sequence).

This chain connects TRBV6-6 to TRBJ1-1, with D possibly being TRBD1 (5 bases). V lost 4 bases and J lost 1, with 16 bases in between. There are 16 residues in the CDR3. Germline CDR1 and CDR2: MNHNY and SVGAGI (reference sequence). CDR3 residues: CASSSPFQGQNTEAFF. The CDR3 DNA reads as TGTGCCAGCAGTTCTCCTTTTCAGGGCCAGAACACTGAAGCTTTCTTT.

This clone has only a few counts. The chain uses TRBV6-2 or TRBV6-3 and TRBJ2-5; 16 bases match TRBD2. Germline-derived CDR1 and CDR2 are MNHEY and SVGEGT. CDR3 length: 16 amino acids. The V segment lost 6 bases and the J segment 9 bases; nucleotides outside the gene matches: 10. CDR3 residues: CASSTGLGLAGGAQYF. The CDR3 DNA reads as TGTGCCAGCAGCACCGGATTGGGACTAGCGGGAGGGGCCCAGTACTTC.

This chain links TRBV6-4 with TRBJ2-3, with 10 positions matching TRBD2. The CDR3 has 15 amino acids. With 4 bases clipped from V and 5 bases from J, the junction kept 6 bases outside the gene matches. Germline loops: CDR1 MRHNA, CDR2 SNTAGT. CDR3: CASSASGRAVDTQYF. The CDR3 nucleotides are TGTGCCAGCAGTGCCAGCGGGAGGGCCGTAGATACGCAGTATTTT.

Only a few counts were recorded for this clone. The V gene is TRBV5-1, the J gene TRBJ2-2; 9 bases map to TRBD2. From germline, CDR1 is SGHRS and CDR2 YFSETQ. The length of the CDR3 is 15 residues. J was trimmed by 9 bases and V by 3 bases; bases with no gene match: 9. In nucleotides, the CDR3 is TGCGCCAGCAGCTATAGCGGGAGTAGGGGCTGGGAGCTGTTTTTT. Protein: CASSYSGSRGWELFF.

CDR3 sequence (DNA): TGTGCCAGCAGTGAATCCCAGTACAGGGAGGGCACTGAAGCTTTCTTT. It yields the protein CASSESQYREGTEAFF. The chain uses TRBV2 and TRBJ1-1, with D maybe TRBD1 (6 bases). The V end lost 2 bases, the J end lost 4 bases, and 17 bases lay between the germline ends. The CDR3 covers 16 residues. CDR1 is SNHLY, CDR2 FYNNEI, per germline. The variable domain in full, completed from reference TRBV2 and TRBJ1-1, reads EPEVTQTPSHQVTQMGQEVILRCVPISNHLYFYWYRQILGQKVEFLVSFYNNEISEKSEIFDDQFSVERPDGSNFTLKIRSTKLEDSAMYFCASSESQYREGTEAFFGQGTRLTVV.

This clone was found a few times. CDR3 bases: TGTGCCTGGAGTCTGGACAGCAATAGCAATCAGCCCCAGCATTTT. Residues: CAWSLDSNSNQPQHF. The chain combines TRBV30 with TRBJ1-5, with D tentatively TRBD1 (6 bases). This CDR3 contains 15 residues. CDR1 and CDR2 (germline): GTSNPN, SVGIG (reference sequence). With 2 bases removed from V and 0 bases from J, the gap between germline ends came to 11 bases. Using reference TRBV30 and TRBJ1-5 for the parts outside the CDR3, the full variable domain is SQTIHQWPATLVQPVGSPLSLECTVEGTSNPNLYWYRQAAGRGLQLLFYSVGIGQISSEVPQNLSASRPQDRQFILSSKKLLLSDSGFYLCAWSLDSNSNQPQHFGDGTRLSIL.